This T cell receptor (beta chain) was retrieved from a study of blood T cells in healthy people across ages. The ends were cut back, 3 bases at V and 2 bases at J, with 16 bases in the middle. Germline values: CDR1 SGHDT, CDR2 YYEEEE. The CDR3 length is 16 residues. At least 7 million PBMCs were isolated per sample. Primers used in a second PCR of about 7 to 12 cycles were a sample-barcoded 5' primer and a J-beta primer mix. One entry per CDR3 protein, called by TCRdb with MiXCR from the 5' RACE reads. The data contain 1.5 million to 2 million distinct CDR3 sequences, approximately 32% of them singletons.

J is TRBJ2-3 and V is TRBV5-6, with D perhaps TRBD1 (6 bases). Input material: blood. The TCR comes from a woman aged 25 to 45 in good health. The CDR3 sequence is CASSSRDTGFTDTQYF. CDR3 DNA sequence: TGTGCCAGCAGCTCCCGGGACACTGGATTCACAGATACGCAGTATTTT.